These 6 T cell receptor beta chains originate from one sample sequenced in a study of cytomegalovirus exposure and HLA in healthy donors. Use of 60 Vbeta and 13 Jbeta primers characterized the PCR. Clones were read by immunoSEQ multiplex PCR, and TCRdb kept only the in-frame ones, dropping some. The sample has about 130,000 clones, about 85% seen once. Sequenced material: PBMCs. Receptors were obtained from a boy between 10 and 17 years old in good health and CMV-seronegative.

CDR3 in DNA: TGTGCCAGCTCACCTCGGACTGATTCAGGCTACGAGCAGTACTTC. Translating it yields CASSPRTDSGYEQYF. The rearrangement joins TRBV18 to TRBJ2-7, with a tentative D call TRBD2 (5 bases). Germline values: CDR1 KGHSH, CDR2 LQKENI. The CDR3 spans 15 residues. The ends were cut back, 3 bases at V and 3 bases at J, with 15 bases in the middle.

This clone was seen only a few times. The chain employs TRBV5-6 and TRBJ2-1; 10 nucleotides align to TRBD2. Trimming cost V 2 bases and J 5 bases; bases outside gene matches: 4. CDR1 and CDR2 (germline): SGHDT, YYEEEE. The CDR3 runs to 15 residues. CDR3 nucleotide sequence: TGTGCCAGCAGCTTCAGTCTAGCGGGAGACAATGAGCAGTTCTTC. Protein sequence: CASSFSLAGDNEQFF.

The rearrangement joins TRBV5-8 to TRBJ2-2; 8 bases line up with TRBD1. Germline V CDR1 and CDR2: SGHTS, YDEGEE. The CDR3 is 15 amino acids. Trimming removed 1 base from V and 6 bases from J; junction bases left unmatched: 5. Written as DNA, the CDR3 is TGTGCCAGCAGCTTGCTCCAGGGGGCTCCCGGGGAGCTGTTTTTT. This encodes CASSLLQGAPGELFF.

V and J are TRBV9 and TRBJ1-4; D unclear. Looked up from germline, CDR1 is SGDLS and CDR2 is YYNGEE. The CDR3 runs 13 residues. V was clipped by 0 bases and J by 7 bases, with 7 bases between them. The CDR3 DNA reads TGTGCCAGCAGCGTAGAGCGAAGTGAAAAACTGTTTTTT. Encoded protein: CASSVERSEKLFF.

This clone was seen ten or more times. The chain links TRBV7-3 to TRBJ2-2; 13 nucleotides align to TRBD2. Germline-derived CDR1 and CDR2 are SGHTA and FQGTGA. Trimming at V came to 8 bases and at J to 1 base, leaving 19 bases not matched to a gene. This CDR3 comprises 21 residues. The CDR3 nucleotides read TGTGCCAGCCTATATCATGACCGATCCGGACTAGCGGGAGAGAACACCGGGGAGCTGTTTTTT. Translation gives CASLYHDRSGLAGENTGELFF.

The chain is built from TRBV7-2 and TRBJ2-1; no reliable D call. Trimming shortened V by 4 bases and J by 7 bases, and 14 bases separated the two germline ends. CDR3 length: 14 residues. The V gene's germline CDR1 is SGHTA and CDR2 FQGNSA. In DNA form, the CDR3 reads TGTGCCAGCAGCTGGAGTCACGTGATGAATGAGCAGTTCTTC. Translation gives CASSWSHVMNEQFF.